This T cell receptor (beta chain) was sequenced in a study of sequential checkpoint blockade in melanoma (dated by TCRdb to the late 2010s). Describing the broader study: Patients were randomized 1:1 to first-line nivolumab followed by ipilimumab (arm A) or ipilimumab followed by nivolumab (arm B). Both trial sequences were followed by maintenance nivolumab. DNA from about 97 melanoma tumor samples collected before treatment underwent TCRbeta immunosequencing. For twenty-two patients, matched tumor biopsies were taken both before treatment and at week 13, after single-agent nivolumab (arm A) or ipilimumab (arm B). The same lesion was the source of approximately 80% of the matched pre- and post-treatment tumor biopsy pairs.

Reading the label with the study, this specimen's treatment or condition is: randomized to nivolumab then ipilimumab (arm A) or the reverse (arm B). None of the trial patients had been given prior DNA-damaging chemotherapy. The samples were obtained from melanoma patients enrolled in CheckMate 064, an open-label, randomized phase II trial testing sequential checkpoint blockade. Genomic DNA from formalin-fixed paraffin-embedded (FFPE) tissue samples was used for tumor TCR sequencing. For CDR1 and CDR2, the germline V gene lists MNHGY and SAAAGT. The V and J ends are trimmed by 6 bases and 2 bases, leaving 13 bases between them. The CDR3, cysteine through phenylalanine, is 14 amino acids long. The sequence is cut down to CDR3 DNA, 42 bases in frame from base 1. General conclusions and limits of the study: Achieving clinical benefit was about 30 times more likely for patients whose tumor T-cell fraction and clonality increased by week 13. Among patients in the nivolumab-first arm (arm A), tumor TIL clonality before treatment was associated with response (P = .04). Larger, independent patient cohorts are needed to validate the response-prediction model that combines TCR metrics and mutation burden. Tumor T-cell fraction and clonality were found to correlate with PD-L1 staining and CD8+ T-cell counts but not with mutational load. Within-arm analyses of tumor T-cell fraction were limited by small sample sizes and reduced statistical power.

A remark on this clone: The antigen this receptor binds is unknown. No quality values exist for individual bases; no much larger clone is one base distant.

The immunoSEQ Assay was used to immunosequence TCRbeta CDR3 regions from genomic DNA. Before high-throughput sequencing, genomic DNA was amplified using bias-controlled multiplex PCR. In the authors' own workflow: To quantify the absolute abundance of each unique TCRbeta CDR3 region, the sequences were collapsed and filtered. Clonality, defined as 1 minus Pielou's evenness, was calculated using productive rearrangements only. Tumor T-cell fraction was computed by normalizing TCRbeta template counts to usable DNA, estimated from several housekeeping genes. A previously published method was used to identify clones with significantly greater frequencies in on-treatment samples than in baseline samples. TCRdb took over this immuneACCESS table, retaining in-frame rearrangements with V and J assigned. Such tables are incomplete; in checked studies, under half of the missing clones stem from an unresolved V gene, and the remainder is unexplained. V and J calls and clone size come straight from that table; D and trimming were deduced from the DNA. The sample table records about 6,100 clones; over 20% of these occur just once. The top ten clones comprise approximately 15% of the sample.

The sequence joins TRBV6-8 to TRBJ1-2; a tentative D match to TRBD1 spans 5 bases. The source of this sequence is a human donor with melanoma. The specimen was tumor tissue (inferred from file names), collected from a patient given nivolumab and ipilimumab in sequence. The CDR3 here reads CASSQRQLNYGYTF. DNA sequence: TGTGCCAGCAGCCAAAGACAGTTAAACTATGGCTACACCTTC.